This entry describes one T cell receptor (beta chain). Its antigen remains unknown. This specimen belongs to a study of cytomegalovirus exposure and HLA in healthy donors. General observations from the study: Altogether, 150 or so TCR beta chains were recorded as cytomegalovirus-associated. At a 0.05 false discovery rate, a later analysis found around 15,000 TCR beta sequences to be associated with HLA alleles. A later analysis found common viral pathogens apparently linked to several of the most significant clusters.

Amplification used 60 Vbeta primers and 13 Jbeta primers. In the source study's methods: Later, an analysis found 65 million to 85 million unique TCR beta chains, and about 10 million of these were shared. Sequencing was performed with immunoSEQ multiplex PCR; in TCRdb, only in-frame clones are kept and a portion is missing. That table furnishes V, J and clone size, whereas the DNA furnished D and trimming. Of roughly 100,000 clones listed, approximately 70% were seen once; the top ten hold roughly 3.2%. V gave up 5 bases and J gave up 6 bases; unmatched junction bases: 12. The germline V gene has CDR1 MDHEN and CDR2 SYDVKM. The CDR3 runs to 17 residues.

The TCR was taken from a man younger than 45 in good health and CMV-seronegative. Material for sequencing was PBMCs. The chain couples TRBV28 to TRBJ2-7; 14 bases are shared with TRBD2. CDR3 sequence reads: CASSGPGLAGARGEQYF. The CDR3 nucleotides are TGTGCCAGCAGTGGGCCGGGACTAGCGGGAGCAAGAGGCGAGCAGTACTTC. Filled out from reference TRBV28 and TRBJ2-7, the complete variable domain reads DVKVTQSSRYLVKRTGEKVFLECVQDMDHENMFWYRQDPGLGLRLIYFSYDVKMKEKGDIPEGYSVSREKKERFSLILESASTNQTSMYLCASSGPGLAGARGEQYFGPGTRLTVT.